The source of this T cell receptor (beta chain) is a study of T cell responses to AZD1222 COVID-19 vaccine. A word on this clone: The antigen is undetermined.

The germline CDR1 and CDR2 sequences are MDHEN and SYDVKM. The CDR3 has 15 residues. V lost 4 bases to trimming and J lost 6 bases; unmatched junction nucleotides: 10. Study-wide points: Among the donors, most were white British and more were female, and clonal diversity was possibly underestimated. Of spike-specific TCRs, nearly half reportedly target regions left unmutated in variants. Seropositive at baseline were only six AZD1222 recipients. Across the whole spike, CD4 TCRs peaked at regions 160-218 and 743-854.

Clones were read by immunoSEQ multiplex PCR, and TCRdb kept only the in-frame ones, dropping some. The data contain some 170,000 clones, around 92% of them seen just once; the ten biggest clones take up more than 1%. This clonotype was sampled from an adult who received the AZD1222 COVID-19 vaccine. The chain links TRBV28 to TRBJ1-1; 8 bases agree with TRBD1. Sequenced material: peripheral blood, taken 28 days after the second AZD1222 dose. The CDR3 spells CASSSGGQGAAEAFF. The CDR3 DNA reads TGTGCCAGCAGTTCGGGAGGACAGGGTGCGGCTGAAGCTTTCTTT.